This TCR beta chain was retrieved from a study of beta chain features in type 1 diabetes. This clone occurred a few times. The target antigen is unknown. What was sequenced were expressed TCRB transcripts, since all of the isolated RNA had been reverse transcribed. Using immunoSEQ multiplex PCR, the repertoire was profiled, and TCRdb retains in-frame clones only, with some absent. The data show some 150,000 clones, around 9.7% seen once. The CDR3 loop spans 15 amino acids. J gave up 2 bases and V 4 bases, and 5 bases lay outside the gene matches. Germline CDR1 is SGHDN and CDR2 is FVKESK. General study results and limits: TCRB CDR3s were moderately but significantly shorter in Type 1 diabetes patients in all four CD4+ subsets.

The source of this sequence is a woman under 40 with type 1 diabetes. Sequencing was done on a sample of central memory CD4+ T cells from blood. V gene TRBV14 combines with J gene TRBJ2-5; 9 positions match TRBD1. DNA for the CDR3: TGTGCCAGCAGCCCTGGGACAGGGAGACAAGAGACCCAGTACTTC. Translation: CASSPGTGRQETQYF.